This TCR beta chain derives from a study of identical twins (dated by TCRdb to 2016 to 2017). Context from the whole study: The study deep-sequenced TCR alpha and beta repertoires from monozygotic twins, unrelated adults of various ages and cord blood to test whether fetal clonotypes persist. To rule out contamination, replicate twin experiments were performed at different times with different library preparation protocols. Overall study outcomes, separate from this receptor: In monozygotic twins, recombination models systematically underestimated out-of-frame TCR alpha sharing, but the models matched the sharing seen between unrelated individuals. Conclusions relied on cross-sectional statistical analysis, since the same donors could not be followed over many years. Invariant T cells such as MAIT and iNKT could partly confound zero-insertion analyses, though diverse VJ usage argued against this for most clonotypes. The excess sharing between twins in beta out-of-frame sequences was weaker because fewer shared sequences reduced the signal-to-noise ratio. Fewer insertions were carried by abundant cord blood beta clonotypes; a weaker similar trend was observed in young adult naive repertoires, while no such trend was observed in memory repertoires. Compared with coincidental sharing between unrelated individuals, an excess of low generation-probability sequences was observed among out-of-frame TCR alpha sequences shared between twins.

V is reduced by 5 bases and J by 4 bases, leaving a spacing of 20 bases between them. CDR1 and CDR2, per the germline V gene, are SGHTA and FQGNSA. The cysteine opens and the phenylalanine closes a CDR3 of 16 amino acids. Only the CDR3 region is kept as DNA, spanning 48 bases read in frame from base 1. Libraries were prepared through 5' RACE. For sequencing, an Illumina HiSeq 2000 was employed. A universal primer binding site was added through template switching, and the final cDNA carried a unique molecular identifier so that TCR cDNA molecules could be counted accurately. Specific primers in the conserved constant-segment region were used to synthesize first-strand cDNA for TCR alpha and beta chains. To control for contamination, every cDNA library carried two barcodes: a SMART-Mk sample barcode plus Illumina barcodes. Two successive PCR steps introduced TruSeq adapter sequences along with Illumina sample barcodes. TCR alpha and beta cDNA libraries were sequenced on the Illumina HiSeq platform with custom primers. The paper's data handling went like this. Unique molecular identifiers were extracted from raw reads with MiGEC, and CDR3 positions were determined with MiXCR. For each individual, recombination models were inferred using an EM algorithm with the repgenHMM and IGoR tools. The analysis of shared clonotypes was done with the tcR package in R, with sharing normalized by the product of cloneset sizes. To study raw recombination without the effects of thymic and clonal selection, out-of-frame nonproductive sequences were analyzed. In-frame beta chains were kept once TCRdb had trimmed the public reads at Q25 with fastp and called clones with MiXCR. Identical CDR3 proteins give one entry, which carries the most common genes and DNA. The V and J calls, along with clone size, are taken from TCRdb and not from the paper's own processing. The sample contains about 520,000 distinct CDR3 sequences, less than 25% of them found a single time. The top ten clones comprise approximately 0.95% of the sample.

Only healthy Caucasian donors were included. Three pairs of female monozygotic twins, all aged roughly 18 to 30 years, were included in the twin cohort. CD4+ and CD8+ T cell populations were isolated with positive isolation kits from Invitrogen. This clonotype was counted only a few times. There is no known antigen for this receptor. Per-base qualities were not stored, and no clone one base away is much larger. Separately, the same data were catalogued under a study of T cells expressing NK-cell markers. The second paper further reports: Eight or nine donors provided sorted CD3+CD56+NKG2C+, CD3+CD56+NKG2C- and CD3+CD56-NKG2C+ T-cell subsets, whose TCR beta-chain repertoires were profiled. Of the eight sequenced donors, seven were found to be HCMV-seropositive and one was found to be HCMV-seronegative. To restrict sorting to alphabetaTCR-expressing T cells, an anti-gammadeltaTCR antibody was added in several experiments. In about six donors, the dominant CD3+CD56+NKG2C+ clonotypes were found to rank among the top 10 CD8+ clonotypes and to make up 1.0-7.0% of CD8+ T cells. Those dominant clonotypes were again the most abundant among CD3+CD56-NKG2C+ cells in several donors, at 28.3-60.1%. Whether the expanded NKG2C-expressing T cell clones were specific for HCMV antigens remained unclear. Randomly selected healthy volunteers, three men and five women, were used as the eight sequenced donors. To determine HCMV serostatus, a commercial ELISA kit was used to detect HCMV-specific IgG in serum. Reads were demultiplexed and grouped by UMI with MIGEC, and clonotypes were assembled and quantified with MiTCR. To exclude erroneous sequences, only TCR cDNA sequences supported by at least two reads were retained. Downstream repertoire analysis used the tcR package, and clonotypes were matched across fractions by CDR3 nucleotide sequence plus V segment. VDJmatch was used to annotate antigen specificity against VDJdb, with one amino acid substitution in CDR3 permitted.

Sequenced sample: CD4+ T cells sorted from blood. The source is a young woman in good health. The V gene is TRBV7-2 and the J gene is TRBJ2-5, with a tentative D gene TRBD2 over 5 matching bases. The DNA is TGTGCCAGCAGCGCGGCCTCTGTAGCGAGCCGAGAGACCCAGTACTTC. Translated, it gives CASSAASVASRETQYF.